This is a list of T cell receptor beta chains from one sample in a study of CD8+CD57+ T cells in acquired aplastic anemia. MiXCR, run by TCRdb on the reads, gives a single entry per CDR3 protein. The data contain roughly 180,000 distinct CDR3 sequences, over 60% of them seen just once; the ten biggest clones take up around 42%. The specimen sequenced was sorted CD4+, CD8+, or CD8+CD57+ T cells (not recorded which) from PBMCs. The source of these receptors is a human donor with severe aplastic anemia or a healthy control (not recorded which). Both conserved end residues are part of each CDR3. The D gene is left open where the match is weak. Some rows mark clone size as missing; the rest say once, few, many or name a class of expanded clone.

cdr3_aa cdr3_nt cdr3_length clone_size v_call d_call j_call
CASSSWTFMNTEAFF TGTGCCAGCAGCTCTTGGACGTTCATGAACACTGAAGCTTTCTTT 15 - TRBV7-2 - TRBJ1-1
CATSRDRAGGVDRDTQYF TGTGCCACCAGCAGAGATCGAGCTGGCGGGGTGGATAGAGATACGCAGTATTTT 18 many TRBV15 - TRBJ2-3
CAISEPGWETQYF TGTGCCATCAGTGAGCCGGGGTGGGAGACCCAGTACTTC 13 many TRBV10-3 - TRBJ2-5
CSVRRDGGSEQYF TGCAGCGTTCGGCGTGATGGGGGATCCGAGCAGTACTTC 13 - TRBV29-1 - TRBJ2-7
CASSQDRAYGYTF TGCGCCAGCAGCCAAGATCGCGCTTATGGCTACACCTTC 13 - TRBV4-3 - TRBJ1-2
CASSLGQGRSEKLFF TGTGCCAGCAGCTTAGGTCAGGGAAGGAGTGAAAAACTGTTTTTT 15 - TRBV7-2 - TRBJ1-4
CSTWTADGMDEPYF TGCAGTACGTGGACAGCGGACGGGATGGACGAGCCGTACTTC 14 - TRBV20-1 - TRBJ2-7
CASSLGSGDTEAFF TGTGCCAGCAGTTTGGGATCTGGGGACACTGAAGCTTTCTTT 14 many TRBV27 - TRBJ1-1
CASQGEPNEKLFF TGTGCCAGCCAGGGGGAACCTAATGAAAAACTGTTTTTT 13 - TRBV2 TRBD1 TRBJ1-4
CASSVVPGASTEAFF TGTGCCAGCAGCGTAGTTCCGGGCGCAAGCACTGAAGCTTTCTTT 15 - TRBV9 - TRBJ1-1